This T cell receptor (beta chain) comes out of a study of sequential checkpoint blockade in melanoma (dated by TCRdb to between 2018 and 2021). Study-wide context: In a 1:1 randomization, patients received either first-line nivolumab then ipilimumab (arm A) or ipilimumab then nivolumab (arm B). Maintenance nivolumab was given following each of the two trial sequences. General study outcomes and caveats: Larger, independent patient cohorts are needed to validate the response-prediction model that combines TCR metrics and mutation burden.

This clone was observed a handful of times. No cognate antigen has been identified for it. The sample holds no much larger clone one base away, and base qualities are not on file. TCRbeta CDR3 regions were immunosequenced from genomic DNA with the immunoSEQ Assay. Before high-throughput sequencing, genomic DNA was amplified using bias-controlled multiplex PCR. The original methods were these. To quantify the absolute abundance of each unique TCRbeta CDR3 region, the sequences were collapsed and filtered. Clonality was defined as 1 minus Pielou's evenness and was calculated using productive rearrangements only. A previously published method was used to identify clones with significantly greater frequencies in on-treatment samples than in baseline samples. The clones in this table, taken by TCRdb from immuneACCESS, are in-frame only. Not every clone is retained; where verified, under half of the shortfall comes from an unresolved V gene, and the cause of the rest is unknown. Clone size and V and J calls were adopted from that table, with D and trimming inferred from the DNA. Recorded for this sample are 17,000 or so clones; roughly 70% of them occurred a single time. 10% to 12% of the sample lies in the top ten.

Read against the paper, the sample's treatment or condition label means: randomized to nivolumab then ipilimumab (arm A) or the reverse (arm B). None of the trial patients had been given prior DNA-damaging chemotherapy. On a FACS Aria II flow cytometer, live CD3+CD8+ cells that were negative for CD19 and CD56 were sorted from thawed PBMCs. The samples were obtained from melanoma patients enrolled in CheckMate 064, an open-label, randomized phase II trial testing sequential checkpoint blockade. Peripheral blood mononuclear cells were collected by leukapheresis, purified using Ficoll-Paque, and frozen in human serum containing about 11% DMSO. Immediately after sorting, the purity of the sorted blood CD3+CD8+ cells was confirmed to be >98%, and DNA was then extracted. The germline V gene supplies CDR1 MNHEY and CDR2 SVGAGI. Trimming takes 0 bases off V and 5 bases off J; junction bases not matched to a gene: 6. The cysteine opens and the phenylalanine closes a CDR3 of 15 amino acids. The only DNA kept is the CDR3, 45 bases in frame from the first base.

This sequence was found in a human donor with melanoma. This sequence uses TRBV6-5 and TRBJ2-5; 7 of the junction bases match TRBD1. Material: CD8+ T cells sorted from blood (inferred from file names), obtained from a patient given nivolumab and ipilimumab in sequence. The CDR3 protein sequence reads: CASSYSPGQTETQYF. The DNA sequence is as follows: TGTGCCAGCAGTTACTCCCCGGGACAGACGGAGACCCAGTACTTC.